This entry features one T cell receptor beta chain sequence. It has no known antigen specificity. No clone much larger than this one lies a single base away; base qualities are absent. The sample belongs to a study of shared clonotypes between healthy human individuals (dated by TCRdb to about 2020). In terms of the full investigation: A couple of women and three men aged 18 to 49 years were included in the cohort. To estimate repertoire size and how much clonotypes are shared between individuals, the study performed deep sequencing of blood TCR repertoires from roughly five healthy adults. Different laboratories and diverse techniques were used to prepare libraries and sequence TCR repertoires, to increase sequencing depth and limit assay-specific biases. Between about 0.85 and 8.9 billion PBMCs per donor were obtained by leukapheresis. The paper as a whole reports these results and caveats: Because the study included only a small number of donors, the genetic and exposure-history diversity represented was limited. Sampling was restricted to blood, and TCR repertoires in tissue are likely to differ from TCR repertoires in blood. Pairwise subsampling led to the expectation that sequencing depth would affect the degree of clonotype sharing among donors.

Taken from cysteine to phenylalanine, the CDR3 has 13 residues. The CDR3 DNA has 39 bases and is translated from base 1. CDR1 and CDR2 were assigned from the germline V gene as SQVTM and ANQGSEA. Donors were healthy HIV-negative adults with no recently reported acute infections or vaccinations. Every donor was a Caucasian adult residing in Nashville, Tennessee, USA. In the unsorted samples, 85 million to 100 million PBMCs were counted, and genomic DNA was extracted using the QIAamp DNA Blood Mini kit. Blood was collected by leukapheresis, and PBMCs were isolated by Ficoll-Histopaque density gradient centrifugation and then cryopreserved in liquid nitrogen vapor phase. Using the deep immunoSEQ assay, multiplex PCR amplified TCR CDR3 regions from genomic DNA. Extracted genomic DNA from each cell subset was spread evenly across all wells of several immunoSEQ 96-well plates, with each plate serving as a replicate. For unsorted PBMC, each replicate PCR was loaded with approximately 330 ng genomic DNA, equivalent to 30,000 or so T cell genomes. Unsorted PBMC genomic DNA was sequenced across ten immunoSEQ deep assay plates. Purified libraries were quantified with a Qubit 3.0 fluorometer, sized on a Bioanalyzer 2100, and re-quantified with the KAPA Library Quantification kit. Each immunoSEQ 96-well plate was sequenced on its own single-read 150-cycle Illumina NextSeq 550 flow cell. On the authors' methods: Because the immunoSEQ output held only junctional sequences and lacked quality scores, the filtering could not match the filtering applied to full-length reads. To assign V/J genes and CDR3, sequences were annotated using PyIR, a Python wrapper for IgBLAST v1.9, with IMGT germline references. Reads with weak V/J assignments (E-value above 1e-6), missing CDR3, stop codons, out-of-frame junctions, or ambiguous translated residues were removed. V3J clonotypes were defined as sequences sharing the same inferred V gene, J gene, and CDR3 amino acid sequence. Percentage overlap between repertoires was computed as shared unique clonotypes divided by the size of the smaller repertoire. RTK rarefaction, the Chao1 estimator, and Recon v2.1 estimates of unobserved clonotypes were used to assess repertoire richness. Sourced from immuneACCESS, this table was stored by TCRdb with only in-frame sequences that have V and J called. A share of the clones is absent; for the studies checked, an unresolved V gene accounts for under half, and the remainder has no known explanation. V and J calls and clone size are given by that table; D and trimming were obtained from the DNA. The sample contains 400,000 to 600,000 clones, about 79% of them found a single time. Around 13% of the sample is in the top ten clones.

The chain is made from TRBV29-1 and TRBJ2-5; TRBD2 agrees with 7 junctional bases. The assigned J gene may be wrong: the sequence end matches TRBJ2-7 better. The receptor was isolated from a middle-aged woman in good health. Some clones in this sample may be carry-over from other donors' samples. Sequencing was carried out using PBMCs. Here is the DNA: TGCAGCGTTGAGGGCGGGAGTCGGTCCGAGCAGTACTTC. This sequence encodes CSVEGGSRSEQYF.